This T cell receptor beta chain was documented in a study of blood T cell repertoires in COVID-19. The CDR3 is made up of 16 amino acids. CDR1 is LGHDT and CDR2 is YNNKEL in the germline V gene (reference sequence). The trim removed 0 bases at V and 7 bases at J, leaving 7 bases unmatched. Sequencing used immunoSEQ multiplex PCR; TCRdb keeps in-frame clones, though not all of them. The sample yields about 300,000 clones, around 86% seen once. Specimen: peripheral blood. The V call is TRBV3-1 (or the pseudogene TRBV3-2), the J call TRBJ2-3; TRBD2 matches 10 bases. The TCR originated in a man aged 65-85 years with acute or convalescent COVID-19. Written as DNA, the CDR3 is TGTGCCAGCAGCCAAGACTTAGCGGGGGGCCGAAATACGCAGTATTTT. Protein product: CASSQDLAGGRNTQYF.